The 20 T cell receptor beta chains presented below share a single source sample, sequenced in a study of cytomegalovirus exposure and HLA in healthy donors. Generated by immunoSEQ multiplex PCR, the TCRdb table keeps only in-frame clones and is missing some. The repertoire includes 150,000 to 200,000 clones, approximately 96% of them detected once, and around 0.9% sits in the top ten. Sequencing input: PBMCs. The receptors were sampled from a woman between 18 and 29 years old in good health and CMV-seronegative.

In DNA, the CDR3 is TGTGCCAGCAGTGAAAGGGGGGGGATGAAAGCTTTCTTT. Encoded protein: CASSERGGMKAFF. V is TRBV7-9 and J is TRBJ1-1, with D possibly TRBD1 on 6 matching bases. Trimming cost V 6 bases and J 9 bases, with 17 bases left between them. CDR1 is SEHNR, CDR2 FQNEAQ, per germline (reference sequence). CDR3 length equals 13 residues.

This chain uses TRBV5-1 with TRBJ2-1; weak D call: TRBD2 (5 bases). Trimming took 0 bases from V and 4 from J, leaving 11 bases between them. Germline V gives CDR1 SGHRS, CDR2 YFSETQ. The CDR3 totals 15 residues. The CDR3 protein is CASSLEGSGYNEQFF. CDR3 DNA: TGCGCCAGCAGCTTGGAAGGGTCGGGGTACAATGAGCAGTTCTTC.

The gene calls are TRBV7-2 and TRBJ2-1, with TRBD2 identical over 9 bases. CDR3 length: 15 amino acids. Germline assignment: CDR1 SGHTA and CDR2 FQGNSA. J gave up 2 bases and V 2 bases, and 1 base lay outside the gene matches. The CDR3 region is CASSLLAGPYNEQFF. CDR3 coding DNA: TGTGCCAGCAGCTTACTAGCGGGGCCCTACAATGAGCAGTTCTTC.

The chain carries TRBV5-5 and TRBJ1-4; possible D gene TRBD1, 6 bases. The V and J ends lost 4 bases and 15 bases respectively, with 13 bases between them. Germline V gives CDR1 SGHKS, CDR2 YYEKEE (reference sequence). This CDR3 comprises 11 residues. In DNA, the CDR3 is TGTGCCAGCAGCCCGGGGACAATAATGTTTTTT. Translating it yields CASSPGTIMFF.

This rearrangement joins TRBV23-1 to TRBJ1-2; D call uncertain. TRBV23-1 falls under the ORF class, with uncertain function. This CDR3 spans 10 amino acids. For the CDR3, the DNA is TGCGCATATGCAGTCTATGGCTACACCTTC. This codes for CAYAVYGYTF.

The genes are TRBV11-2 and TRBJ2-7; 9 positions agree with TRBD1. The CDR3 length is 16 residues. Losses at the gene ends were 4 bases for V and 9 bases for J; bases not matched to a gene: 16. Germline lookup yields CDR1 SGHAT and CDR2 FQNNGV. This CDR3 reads CASSSRTGVPVPSQYF. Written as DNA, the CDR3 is TGTGCCAGCAGCTCCAGGACAGGGGTGCCTGTCCCGTCGCAGTACTTC.

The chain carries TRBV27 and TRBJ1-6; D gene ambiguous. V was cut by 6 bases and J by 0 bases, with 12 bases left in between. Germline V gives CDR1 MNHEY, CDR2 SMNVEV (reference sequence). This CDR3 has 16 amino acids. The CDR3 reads CASRPSGSSYNSPLHF. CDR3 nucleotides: TGTGCCAGCAGGCCAAGCGGGAGCTCCTATAATTCACCCCTCCACTTT.

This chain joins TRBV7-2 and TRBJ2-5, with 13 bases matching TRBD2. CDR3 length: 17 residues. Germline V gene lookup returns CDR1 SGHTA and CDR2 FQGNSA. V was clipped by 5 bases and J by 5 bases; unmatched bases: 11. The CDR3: CASSTRGGLAGWETQYF. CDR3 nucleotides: TGTGCCAGCAGCACTCGCGGGGGACTAGCGGGGTGGGAGACCCAGTACTTC.

In DNA form, the CDR3 reads TGCGCCAGCAGCCAAGCTACAGCAGTACTCAACACCGGGGAGCTGTTTTTT. It encodes CASSQATAVLNTGELFF. The V call is TRBV4-3, the J call TRBJ2-2, with unresolved D. Per the germline V gene, CDR1 is LGHNA and CDR2 is YSLEER. The CDR3 length is 17 residues. V lost 1 base and J lost 2, with 14 bases in between.

The CDR3 DNA is TGTGCAAGTCGCTTAGACAGGGAGAACACTGAAGCTTTCTTT. Protein product: CASRLDRENTEAFF. The chain couples TRBV12-2 to TRBJ1-1; TRBD1 is the table's D call and was not checked against the DNA. TRBV12-2 is an annotated pseudogene. This CDR3 contains 14 residues.

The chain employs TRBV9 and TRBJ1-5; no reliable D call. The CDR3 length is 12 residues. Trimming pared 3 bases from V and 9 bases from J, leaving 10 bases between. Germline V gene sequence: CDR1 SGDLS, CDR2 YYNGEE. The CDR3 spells CASSASFGPQHF. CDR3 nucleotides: TGTGCCAGCAGCGCCTCCTTCGGGCCCCAGCATTTT. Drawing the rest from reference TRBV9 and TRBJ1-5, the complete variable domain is DSGVTQTPKHLITATGQRVTLRCSPRSGDLSVYWYQQSLDQGLQFLIQYYNGEERAKGNILERFSAQQFPDLHSELNLSSLELGDSALYFCASSASFGPQHFGDGTRLSIL.

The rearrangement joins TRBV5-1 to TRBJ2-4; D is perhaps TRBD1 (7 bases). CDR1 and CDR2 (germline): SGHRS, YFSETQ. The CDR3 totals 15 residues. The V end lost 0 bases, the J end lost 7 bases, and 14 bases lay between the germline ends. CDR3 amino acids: CASSLVQGGGNIQYF. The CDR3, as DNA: TGCGCCAGCAGCTTGGTCCAGGGGGGAGGTAACATTCAGTACTTC.

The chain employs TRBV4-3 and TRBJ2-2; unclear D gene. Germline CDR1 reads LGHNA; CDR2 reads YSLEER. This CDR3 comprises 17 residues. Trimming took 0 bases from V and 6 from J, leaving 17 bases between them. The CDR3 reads CASSQDRSRFSAGELFF. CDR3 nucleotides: TGCGCCAGCAGCCAAGACCGAAGCCGATTCTCCGCCGGGGAGCTGTTTTTT.

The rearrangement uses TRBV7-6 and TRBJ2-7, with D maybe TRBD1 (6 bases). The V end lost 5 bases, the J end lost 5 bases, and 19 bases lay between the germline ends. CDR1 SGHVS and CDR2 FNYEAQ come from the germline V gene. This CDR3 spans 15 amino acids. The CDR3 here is CASSRSRGIRNEQYF. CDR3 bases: TGTGCCAGCAGCCGGAGCAGGGGAATAAGGAACGAGCAGTACTTC.

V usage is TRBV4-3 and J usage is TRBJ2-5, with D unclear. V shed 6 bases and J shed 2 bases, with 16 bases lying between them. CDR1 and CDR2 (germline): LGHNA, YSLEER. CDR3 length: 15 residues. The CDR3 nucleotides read TGCGCCAGCAGTAAAAGTGGTCTAATTCAAGAGACCCAGTACTTC. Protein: CASSKSGLIQETQYF.

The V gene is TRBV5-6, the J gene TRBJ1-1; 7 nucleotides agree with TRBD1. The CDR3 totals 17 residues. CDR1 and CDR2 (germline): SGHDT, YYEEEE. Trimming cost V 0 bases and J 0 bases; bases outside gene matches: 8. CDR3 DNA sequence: TGTGCCAGCAGCTTGGCCAAGACAGGGAGCCTGAACACTGAAGCTTTCTTT. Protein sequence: CASSLAKTGSLNTEAFF.

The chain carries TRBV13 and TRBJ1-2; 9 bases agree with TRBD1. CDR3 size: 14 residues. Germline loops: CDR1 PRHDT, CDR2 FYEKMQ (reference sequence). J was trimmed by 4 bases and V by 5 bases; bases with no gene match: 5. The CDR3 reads CASSRTGDTYGYTF. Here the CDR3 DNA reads TGTGCCAGCAGCAGGACAGGGGACACCTATGGCTACACCTTC.

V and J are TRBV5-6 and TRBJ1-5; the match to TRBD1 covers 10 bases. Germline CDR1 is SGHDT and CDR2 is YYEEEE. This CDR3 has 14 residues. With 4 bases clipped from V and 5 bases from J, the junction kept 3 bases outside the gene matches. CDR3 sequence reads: CASSGTGEYQPQHF. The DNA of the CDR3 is TGTGCCAGCAGCGGGACAGGGGAATATCAGCCCCAGCATTTT.

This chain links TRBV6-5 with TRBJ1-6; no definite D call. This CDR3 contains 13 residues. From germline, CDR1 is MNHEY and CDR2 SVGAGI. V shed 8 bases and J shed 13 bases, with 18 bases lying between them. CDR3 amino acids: CASSEASYIPLHF. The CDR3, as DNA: TGTGCCAGCTCGGAGGCGTCCTATATCCCCCTCCACTTT.

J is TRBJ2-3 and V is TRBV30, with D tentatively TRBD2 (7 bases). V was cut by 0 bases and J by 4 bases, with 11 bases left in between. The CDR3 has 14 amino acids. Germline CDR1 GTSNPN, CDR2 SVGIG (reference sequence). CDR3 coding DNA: TGTGCCTGGAGTGTTGGGGGGGGCGCAGATACGCAGTATTTT. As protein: CAWSVGGGADTQYF. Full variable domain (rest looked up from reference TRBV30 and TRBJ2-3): SQTIHQWPATLVQPVGSPLSLECTVEGTSNPNLYWYRQAAGRGLQLLFYSVGIGQISSEVPQNLSASRPQDRQFILSSKKLLLSDSGFYLCAWSVGGGADTQYFGPGTRLTVL.